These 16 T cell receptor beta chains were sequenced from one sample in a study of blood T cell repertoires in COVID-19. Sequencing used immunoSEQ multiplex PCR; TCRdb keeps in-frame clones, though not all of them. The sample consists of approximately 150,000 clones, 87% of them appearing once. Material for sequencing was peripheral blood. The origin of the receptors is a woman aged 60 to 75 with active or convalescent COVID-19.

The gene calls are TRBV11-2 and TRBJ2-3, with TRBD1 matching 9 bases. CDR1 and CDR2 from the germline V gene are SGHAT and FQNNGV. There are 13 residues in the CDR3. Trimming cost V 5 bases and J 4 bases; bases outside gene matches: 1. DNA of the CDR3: TGTGCCAGCAGCCGACAGGGGGCAGATACGCAGTATTTT. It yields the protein CASSRQGADTQYF.

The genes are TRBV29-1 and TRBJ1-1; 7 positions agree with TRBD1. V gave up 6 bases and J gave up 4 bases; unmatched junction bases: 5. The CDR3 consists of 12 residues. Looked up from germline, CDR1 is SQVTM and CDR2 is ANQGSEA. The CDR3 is CSVGDRGTEAFF. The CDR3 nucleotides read TGCAGCGTAGGGGACAGAGGCACTGAAGCTTTCTTT.

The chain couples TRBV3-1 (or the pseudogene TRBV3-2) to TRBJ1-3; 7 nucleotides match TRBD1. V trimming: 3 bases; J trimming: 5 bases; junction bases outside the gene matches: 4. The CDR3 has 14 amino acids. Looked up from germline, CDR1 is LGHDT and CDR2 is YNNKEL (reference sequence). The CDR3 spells CASSQVGQRNTIYF. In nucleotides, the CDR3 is TGTGCCAGCAGCCAGGTGGGACAGAGAAACACCATATATTTT.

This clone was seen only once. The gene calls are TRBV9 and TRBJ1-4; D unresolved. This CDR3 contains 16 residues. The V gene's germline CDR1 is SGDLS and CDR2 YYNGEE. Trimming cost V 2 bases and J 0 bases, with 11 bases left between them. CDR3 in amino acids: CASSVRRRATNEKLFF. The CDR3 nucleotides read TGTGCCAGCAGCGTCCGCCGAAGAGCAACTAATGAAAAACTGTTTTTT.

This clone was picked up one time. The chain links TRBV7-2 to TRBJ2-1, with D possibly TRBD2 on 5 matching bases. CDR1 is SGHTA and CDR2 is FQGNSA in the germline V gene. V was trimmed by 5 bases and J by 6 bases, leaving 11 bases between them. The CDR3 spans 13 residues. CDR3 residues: CASSQTGINEQFF. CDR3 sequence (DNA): TGTGCCAGCAGCCAAACCGGGATCAATGAGCAGTTCTTC.

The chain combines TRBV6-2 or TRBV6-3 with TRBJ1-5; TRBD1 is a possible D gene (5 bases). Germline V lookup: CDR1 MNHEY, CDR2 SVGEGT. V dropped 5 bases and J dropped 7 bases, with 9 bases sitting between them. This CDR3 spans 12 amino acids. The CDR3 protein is CASSAGPQPQHF. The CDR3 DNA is TGTGCCAGCAGTGCAGGGCCCCAGCCCCAGCATTTT.

The CDR3 bases are TGCGCCAGCAGCCAAGGAGGCAGGGGGTCTGGAAACACCATATATTTT. This sequence encodes CASSQGGRGSGNTIYF. The chain recombines TRBV5-1 with TRBJ1-3; 7 bases match TRBD1. The CDR3 is made up of 16 amino acids. Germline assignment: CDR1 SGHRS and CDR2 YFSETQ. With 4 bases clipped from V and 1 base from J, the junction kept 8 bases outside the gene matches. The full variable domain, its missing parts supplied by reference TRBV5-1 and TRBJ1-3, is KAGVTQTPRYLIKTRGQQVTLSCSPISGHRSVSWYQQTPGQGLQFLFEYFSETQRNKGNFPGRFSGRQFSNSRSEMNVSTLELGDSALYLCASSQGGRGSGNTIYFGEGSWLTVV.

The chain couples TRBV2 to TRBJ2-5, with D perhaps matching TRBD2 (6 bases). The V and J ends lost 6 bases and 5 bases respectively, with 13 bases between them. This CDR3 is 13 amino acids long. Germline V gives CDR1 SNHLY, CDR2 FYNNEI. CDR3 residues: CASSPIGGETQYF. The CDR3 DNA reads TGTGCCAGCAGCCCAATAGGAGGGGAGACCCAGTACTTC.

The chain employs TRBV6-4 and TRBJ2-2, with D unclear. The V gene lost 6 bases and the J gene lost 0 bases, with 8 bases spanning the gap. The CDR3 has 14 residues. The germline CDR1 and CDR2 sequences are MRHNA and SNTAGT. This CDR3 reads CASRHTPNTGELFF. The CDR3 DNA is TGTGCCAGCAGACATACCCCGAACACCGGGGAGCTGTTTTTT.

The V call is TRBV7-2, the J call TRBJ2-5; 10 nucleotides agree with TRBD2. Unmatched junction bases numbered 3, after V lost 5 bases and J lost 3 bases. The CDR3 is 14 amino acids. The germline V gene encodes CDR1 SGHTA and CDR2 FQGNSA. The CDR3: CASSVTSGEETQYF. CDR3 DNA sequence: TGTGCCAGCAGCGTAACTAGCGGGGAAGAGACCCAGTACTTC.

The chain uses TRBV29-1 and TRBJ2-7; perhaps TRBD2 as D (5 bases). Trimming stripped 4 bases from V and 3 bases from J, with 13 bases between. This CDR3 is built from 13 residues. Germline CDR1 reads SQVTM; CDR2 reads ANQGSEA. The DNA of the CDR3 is TGCAGCGTTGTTAAACTAGAAGACTACGAGCAGTACTTC. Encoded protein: CSVVKLEDYEQYF.

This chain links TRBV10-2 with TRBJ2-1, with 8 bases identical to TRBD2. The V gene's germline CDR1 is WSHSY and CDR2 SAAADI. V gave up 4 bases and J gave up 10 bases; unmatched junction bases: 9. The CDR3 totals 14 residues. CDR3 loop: CASSGGGGPGEQFF. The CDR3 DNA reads TGCGCCAGCAGTGGTGGCGGGGGGCCGGGGGAGCAGTTCTTC.

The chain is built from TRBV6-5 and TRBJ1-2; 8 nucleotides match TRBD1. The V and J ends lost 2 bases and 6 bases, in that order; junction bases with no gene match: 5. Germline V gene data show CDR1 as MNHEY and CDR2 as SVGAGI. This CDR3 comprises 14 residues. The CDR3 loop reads CASSYGAGGDGYTF. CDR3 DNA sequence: TGTGCCAGCAGTTACGGGGCAGGGGGCGATGGCTACACCTTC.

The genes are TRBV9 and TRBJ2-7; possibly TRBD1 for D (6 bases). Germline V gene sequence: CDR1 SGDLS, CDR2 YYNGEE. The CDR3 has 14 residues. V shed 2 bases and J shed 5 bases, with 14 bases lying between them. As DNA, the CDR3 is TGTGCCAGCAGCGTTGGGCACAGGGCGGACGAGCAGTACTTC. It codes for CASSVGHRADEQYF.

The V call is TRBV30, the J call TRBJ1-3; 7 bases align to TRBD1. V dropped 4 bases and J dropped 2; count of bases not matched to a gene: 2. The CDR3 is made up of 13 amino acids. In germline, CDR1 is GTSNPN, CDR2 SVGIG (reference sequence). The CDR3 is CAWKDRTGNTIYF. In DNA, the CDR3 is TGTGCCTGGAAGGACAGGACTGGAAACACCATATATTTT.

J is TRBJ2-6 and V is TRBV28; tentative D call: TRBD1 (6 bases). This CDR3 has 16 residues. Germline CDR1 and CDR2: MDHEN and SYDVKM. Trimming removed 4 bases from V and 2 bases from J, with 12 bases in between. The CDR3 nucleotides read TGTGCCAGCAGTTCGCCAGGGGTAGCTGGGGCCAACGTCCTGACTTTC. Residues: CASSSPGVAGANVLTF. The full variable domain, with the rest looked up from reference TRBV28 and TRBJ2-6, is DVKVTQSSRYLVKRTGEKVFLECVQDMDHENMFWYRQDPGLGLRLIYFSYDVKMKEKGDIPEGYSVSREKKERFSLILESASTNQTSMYLCASSSPGVAGANVLTFGAGSRLTVL.